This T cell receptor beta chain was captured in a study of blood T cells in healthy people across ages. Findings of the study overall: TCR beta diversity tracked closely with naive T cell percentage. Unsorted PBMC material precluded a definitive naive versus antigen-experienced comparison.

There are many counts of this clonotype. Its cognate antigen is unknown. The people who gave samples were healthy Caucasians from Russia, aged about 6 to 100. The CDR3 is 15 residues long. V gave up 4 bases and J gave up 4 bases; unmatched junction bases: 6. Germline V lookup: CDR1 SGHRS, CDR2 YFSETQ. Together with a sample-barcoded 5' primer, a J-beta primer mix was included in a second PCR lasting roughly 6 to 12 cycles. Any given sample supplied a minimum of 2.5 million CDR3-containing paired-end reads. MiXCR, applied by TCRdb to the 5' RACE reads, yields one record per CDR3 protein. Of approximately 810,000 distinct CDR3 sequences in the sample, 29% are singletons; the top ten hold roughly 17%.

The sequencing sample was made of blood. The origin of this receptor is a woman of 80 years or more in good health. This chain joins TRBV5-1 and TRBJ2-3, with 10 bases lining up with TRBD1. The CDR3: CASSQTGGAADTQYF. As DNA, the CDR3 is TGCGCCAGCAGCCAGACAGGGGGCGCGGCAGATACGCAGTATTTT.